This T cell receptor beta chain appears in the sequencing data of a study of Ad26.COV2.S vaccination and SARS-CoV-2 variants. Findings of the study overall: Vaccine and placebo recipients had similar non-spike TCR breadth. Spike-specific TCR breadth was greater in vaccine than placebo recipients.

About this clone: Antigen specificity is unknown.

CDR1 and CDR2 from the germline V gene are ENHRY and SYGVKD. The length of the CDR3 is 14 residues. V dropped 0 bases and J dropped 2 bases, with 6 bases sitting between them. Libraries were prepared by immunoSEQ multiplex PCR; TCRdb keeps only in-frame clonotypes and omits some of them. The profile shows tens of thousands of clones, 83% of them singletons. The chain combines TRBV10-3 with TRBJ2-3; D unclear. The sequencing here drew on peripheral blood, taken after recovery from COVID-19. The TCR originated in a human donor who had recovered from COVID-19. The CDR3 region has the DNA TGTGCCATCAGTGAGTCAGGTCCCACAGATACGCAGTATTTT. Protein: CAISESGPTDTQYF.